The 25 T cell receptor beta chains listed next were all sequenced from one sample in a study of CD8+ T cells in alopecia areata. Treatment given: oral pan-JAK inhibitor, 5-10 mg twice daily. In each case, RNA was isolated and then reverse transcribed into cDNA as the sequencing template. Data came from immunoSEQ multiplex PCR; TCRdb stores just in-frame clones and leaves some out. The sample consists of more than 150,000 clones, approximately 50% of them appearing once. The sample here was CD8+ T cells sorted from blood, taken around week 54, from a patient treated with tofacitinib. These receptors came from a human donor with alopecia areata.

The gene calls are TRBV2 and TRBJ1-5; D ambiguous. The germline CDR1 and CDR2 sequences are SNHLY and FYNNEI. There are 12 residues in the CDR3. Between the trimmed V and J ends, which lost 6 bases and 3 bases, there was a span of 6 bases. CDR3 residues: CASRQPNQPQHF. CDR3 nucleotides: TGTGCCAGCAGACAGCCCAATCAGCCCCAGCATTTT.

This clone was seen a handful of times. The chain employs TRBV2 and TRBJ2-2, with a weak D call TRBD1 (6 bases). CDR3 size: 16 residues. Trimming stripped 4 bases from V and 1 base from J, with 13 bases between. CDR1 SNHLY and CDR2 FYNNEI come from the germline V gene. CDR3 nucleotides: TGTGCCAGCAGTGTCCAGGGGTTGAAGAACACCGGGGAGCTGTTTTTT. Translating it yields CASSVQGLKNTGELFF.

The chain employs TRBV2 and TRBJ2-3; D possibly corresponds to TRBD1 (5 bases). CDR3 length: 14 amino acids. The germline V gene encodes CDR1 SNHLY and CDR2 FYNNEI. The ends were cut back, 3 bases at V and 6 bases at J, with 13 bases in the middle. CDR3 amino acids: CASSEGQASDTQYF. The CDR3 DNA follows: TGTGCCAGCAGTGAGGGGCAGGCCTCCGATACGCAGTATTTT. Full variable domain (missing parts from reference TRBV2 and TRBJ2-3): EPEVTQTPSHQVTQMGQEVILRCVPISNHLYFYWYRQILGQKVEFLVSFYNNEISEKSEIFDDQFSVERPDGSNFTLKIRSTKLEDSAMYFCASSEGQASDTQYFGPGTRLTVL.

This chain joins TRBV7-2 and TRBJ2-7; no clear D gene. V dropped 6 bases and J dropped 3 bases, with 15 bases sitting between them. The CDR3 runs 14 residues. CDR1 SGHTA and CDR2 FQGNSA come from the germline V gene. The CDR3 bases are TGTGCCAGCAGTAAAAGGGTGACAAACTACGAGCAGTACTTC. Translation gives CASSKRVTNYEQYF. Full variable domain (outside the CDR3, taken from reference TRBV7-2 and TRBJ2-7): GAGVSQSPSNKVTEKGKDVELRCDPISGHTALYWYRQSLGQGLEFLIYFQGNSAPDKSGLPSDRFSAERTGGSVSTLTIQRTQQEDSAVYLCASSKRVTNYEQYFGPGTRLTVT.

The chain links TRBV9 to TRBJ2-3; 7 bases are a match to TRBD2. Trimming took 1 base from V and 3 from J; bases not matched to a gene: 11. CDR1 SGDLS and CDR2 YYNGEE come from the germline V gene. The CDR3 is made up of 17 amino acids. The CDR3 region is CASSVSPTLAITDTQYF. DNA of the CDR3: TGTGCCAGCAGCGTAAGCCCGACACTAGCGATTACAGATACGCAGTATTTT.

The V and J genes are TRBV9 and TRBJ2-1; no firm D call. Germline values: CDR1 SGDLS, CDR2 YYNGEE. This CDR3 spans 12 amino acids. The V gene lost 1 base and the J gene lost 10 bases, with 9 bases spanning the gap. CDR3 DNA: TGTGCCAGCAGCGTACAATTGGACGAGCAGTTCTTC. The encoded protein is CASSVQLDEQFF.

This clone was observed a few times. The chain couples TRBV5-4 to TRBJ2-3; D is possibly TRBD1 or TRBD2 (6 bases each). There are 17 residues in the CDR3. V was clipped by 4 bases and J by 1 base, with 19 bases between them. Per the germline V gene, CDR1 is SGHNT and CDR2 is YYREEE (reference sequence). This chain's CDR3 is CASSPVGGPSRTDTQYF. The DNA for the CDR3 is TGTGCCAGCAGCCCCGTTGGGGGGCCTTCCCGCACAGATACGCAGTATTTT.

J is TRBJ2-5 and V is TRBV9; 12 bases are a match to TRBD2. Germline loops: CDR1 SGDLS, CDR2 YYNGEE. CDR3 length: 17 amino acids. The trim removed 2 bases at V and 5 bases at J, leaving 10 bases unmatched. The CDR3 protein is CASSVGWTSGALETQYF. DNA of the CDR3: TGTGCCAGCAGCGTGGGTTGGACTAGCGGGGCACTGGAGACCCAGTACTTC.

This clone was found a few times. The V and J genes are TRBV27 and TRBJ1-6; a weak D match, TRBD1 (5 bases). From germline, CDR1 is MNHEY and CDR2 SMNVEV (reference sequence). The V end lost 6 bases, the J end lost 9 bases, and 12 bases lay between the germline ends. The CDR3 covers 13 residues. CDR3 nucleotides: TGTGCCAGCAGCCAGGGTCACGGTTCACCCCTCCACTTT. As protein: CASSQGHGSPLHF.

The chain recombines TRBV13 with TRBJ1-5, with 7 bases aligning to TRBD1. Germline V gives CDR1 PRHDT, CDR2 FYEKMQ (reference sequence). The CDR3 totals 16 residues. The V and J ends lost 7 bases and 3 bases, in that order; junction bases with no gene match: 12. In nucleotides, the CDR3 is TGTGCCAGCATCTGCGAGGGGGCTATCTCCAATCAGCCCCAGCATTTT. This sequence encodes CASICEGAISNQPQHF.

The chain couples TRBV7-9 to TRBJ2-1; D is unresolved. V lost 1 base, J lost 8 bases, and 12 bases lay in between. This CDR3 region has 14 residues. Per the germline V gene, CDR1 is SEHNR and CDR2 is FQNEAQ (reference sequence). CDR3 loop: CASSLDSRVDEQFF. The CDR3 DNA reads TGTGCCAGCAGCTTAGACTCTAGGGTGGATGAGCAGTTCTTC.

This clone was detected only a few times. This chain connects TRBV7-9 to TRBJ2-5, with D unclear. V was cut by 4 bases and J by 3 bases, with 12 bases left in between. CDR1 SEHNR and CDR2 FQNEAQ come from the germline V gene (reference sequence). This CDR3 has 14 amino acids. CDR3 nucleotide sequence: TGTGCCAGCAGCTCGCCCTTGTTCAAAGAGACCCAGTACTTC. This encodes CASSSPLFKETQYF.

The V gene is TRBV6-5, the J gene TRBJ1-6; 9 bases align to TRBD1. The CDR3 runs 15 residues. Unmatched junction bases numbered 7, after V lost 1 base and J lost 12 bases. The germline gives CDR1 MNHEY, CDR2 SVGAGI. In nucleotides, the CDR3 is TGTGCCAGCAGTTACTTACAGGGGGCCCGCGGACCCCTCCACTTT. Residues: CASSYLQGARGPLHF.

This rearrangement joins TRBV5-4 to TRBJ2-3; the D is unclear. The ends were cut back, 5 bases at V and 0 bases at J, with 13 bases in the middle. CDR3 length: 15 amino acids. In germline, CDR1 is SGHNT, CDR2 YYREEE (reference sequence). Written as DNA, the CDR3 is TGTGCCAGCAGTTACCGTACGGAGAGCACAGATACGCAGTATTTT. Translation: CASSYRTESTDTQYF. The entire variable domain, with the rest obtained from reference TRBV5-4 and TRBJ2-3, is as follows: ETGVTQSPTHLIKTRGQQVTLRCSSQSGHNTVSWYQQALGQGPQFIFQYYREEENGRGNFPPRFSGLQFPNYSSELNVNALELDDSALYLCASSYRTESTDTQYFGPGTRLTVL.

V usage is TRBV27 and J usage is TRBJ2-1; 11 positions agree with TRBD1. Germline CDR1 reads MNHEY; CDR2 reads SMNVEV (reference sequence). The trim removed 0 bases at V and 4 bases at J, leaving 5 bases unmatched. This CDR3 comprises 17 residues. CDR3 protein: CASSLSAGTGGYNEQFF. The CDR3 bases are TGTGCCAGCAGTTTATCGGCCGGGACAGGGGGTTACAATGAGCAGTTCTTC.

The chain employs TRBV27 and TRBJ1-1; D perhaps matches TRBD1 (6 bases). Looked up from germline, CDR1 is MNHEY and CDR2 is SMNVEV (reference sequence). The V gene lost 6 bases and the J gene lost 4 bases, with 18 bases spanning the gap. This CDR3 contains 15 residues. This CDR3 reads CASSRRGQLATEAFF. The CDR3 nucleotides are TGTGCCAGCAGCCGTAGAGGACAGTTGGCCACTGAAGCTTTCTTT.

The V and J genes are TRBV7-9 and TRBJ1-5; no reliable D call. The germline CDR1 and CDR2 sequences are SEHNR and FQNEAQ (reference sequence). Trimming pared 4 bases from V and 4 bases from J, leaving 14 bases between. The CDR3 length is 15 residues. CDR3 protein: CASSYDEELNQPQHF. CDR3 bases: TGTGCCAGCAGCTACGACGAGGAATTGAATCAGCCCCAGCATTTT.

This clone was counted only a few times. The chain joins TRBV7-2 to TRBJ2-3, with 10 bases fitting TRBD2. Germline V lookup: CDR1 SGHTA, CDR2 FQGNSA. J gave up 1 base and V 5 bases, and 12 bases lay outside the gene matches. The CDR3 extends over 18 amino acids. CDR3 amino acids: CASSHRTSGSWGTDTQYF. CDR3 nucleotides: TGTGCCAGCAGCCACCGGACTAGCGGTTCCTGGGGCACAGATACGCAGTATTTT.

The V gene is TRBV11-2, the J gene TRBJ1-2; no clear D. The CDR3 sequence is 16 residues long. Per the germline V gene, CDR1 is SGHAT and CDR2 is FQNNGV. V was trimmed by 1 base and J by 2 bases, leaving 14 bases between them. CDR3 in amino acids: CASSLVVSGSNYGYTF. For the CDR3, the DNA is TGTGCCAGCAGCTTAGTAGTTTCTGGATCCAACTATGGCTACACCTTC.

The chain recombines TRBV6-5 with TRBJ2-5, with 7 bases lining up with TRBD2. Germline assignment: CDR1 MNHEY and CDR2 SVGAGI. J gave up 2 bases and V 5 bases, and 5 bases lay outside the gene matches. CDR3 length: 14 residues. The CDR3 bases are TGTGCCAGCAGTGAACTAGCGTCGCAAGAGACCCAGTACTTC. It specifies CASSELASQETQYF.

A single count supports this clone. This sequence joins TRBV29-1 and TRBJ2-1, with D hard to call. Trimming stripped 2 bases from V and 5 bases from J, with 10 bases between. Per germline, CDR1 SQVTM and CDR2 ANQGSEA. The CDR3 spans 13 residues. The CDR3 region is CSVEYRTHNEQFF. CDR3 bases: TGCAGCGTTGAATACCGGACCCACAATGAGCAGTTCTTC.

The rearrangement joins TRBV7-3 to TRBJ1-1; the D is unclear. The CDR3 contains 14 residues. Trimming removed 5 bases at V and 4 bases at J, with 14 bases between. Germline V lookup: CDR1 SGHTA, CDR2 FQGTGA. CDR3 residues: CASSLDTVATEAFF. In nucleotides, the CDR3 is TGTGCCAGCAGCCTTGACACCGTCGCCACTGAAGCTTTCTTT.

This rearrangement joins TRBV6-6 to TRBJ1-1, with D maybe TRBD1 (5 bases). CDR3 length: 12 residues. Looked up from germline, CDR1 is MNHNY and CDR2 is SVGAGI (reference sequence). V shed 6 bases and J shed 5 bases, with 10 bases lying between them. The CDR3 loop reads CASSQGWTEAFF. The CDR3 DNA reads TGTGCCAGCAGCCAGGGTTGGACTGAAGCTTTCTTT.

The rearrangement joins TRBV25-1 to TRBJ2-5; D is unclear. CDR3 length: 13 amino acids. Trimming stripped 5 bases from V and 3 bases from J, with 10 bases between. The V gene's germline CDR1 is MGHDK and CDR2 SYGVNS. The CDR3: CASSWAEEETQYF. The CDR3 DNA reads as TGTGCCAGCAGTTGGGCGGAAGAAGAGACCCAGTACTTC.

The CDR3 sequence: CASSARDRGPETQYF. In DNA form, the CDR3 reads TGTGCCAGCAGCGCCAGGGACAGGGGGCCGGAGACCCAGTACTTC. The chain uses TRBV7-2 and TRBJ2-5, with 12 bases identical to TRBD1. Germline V lookup: CDR1 SGHTA, CDR2 FQGNSA. V gave up 5 bases and J gave up 5 bases; unmatched junction bases: 6. The CDR3 is 15 amino acids.